This T cell receptor (beta chain) was captured in a study of T cell responses to AZD1222 COVID-19 vaccine. Libraries were prepared by immunoSEQ multiplex PCR; TCRdb keeps only in-frame clonotypes and omits some of them. The sample has some 130,000 clones, approximately 90% seen once; the top ten hold under 2.5%. A remark on this clone: What it binds is not known.

Regarding the study as a whole: Without day 14 samples, only post-peak T cell repertoires were studied. Spike-specific TCR breadth and depth grew following two AZD1222 doses. CD4 TCRs covered the whole spike, strongest at regions 160-218 and 743-854. Clonal diversity was possibly underestimated, and white British individuals and females predominated among donors.

This CDR3 spans 19 amino acids. Germline assignment: CDR1 SEHNR and CDR2 FQNEAQ (reference sequence). The V and J ends lost 2 bases and 3 bases, in that order; junction bases with no gene match: 17. The chain joins TRBV7-9 to TRBJ1-1; 8 bases are a match to TRBD1. This receptor was taken from an adult in good health. This material consisted of peripheral blood, taken on day 0 of AZD1222 vaccination. CDR3 protein: CASSLRTVITGGRDTEAFF. CDR3 nucleotides: TGTGCCAGCAGCTTACGTACCGTAATAACAGGGGGACGGGACACTGAAGCTTTCTTT.